The 6 T cell receptor beta chains below were found in one sample sequenced in a study of OX40 agonist ivuxolimab in advanced cancers. Measured with immunoSEQ multiplex PCR; TCRdb has only the in-frame clones, and not every one. This sample has tens of thousands of clones, with roughly 87% found just once. The sequencing used CD4+ or CD8+ T cells sorted from blood, collected in a trial of the OX40 agonist ivuxolimab. The receptors originated from an adult with an advanced solid tumor such as melanoma, head and neck, liver or kidney cancer.

This sequence joins TRBV5-1 and TRBJ2-1, with 9 bases identical to TRBD1. The CDR3 is 15 residues long. From germline, CDR1 is SGHRS and CDR2 YFSETQ. Trimming removed 2 bases from V and 4 bases from J; junction bases left unmatched: 4. In DNA form, the CDR3 reads TGCGCCAGCAGCTTACAGGGACAGGGTTACAATGAGCAGTTCTTC. It encodes CASSLQGQGYNEQFF.

This clone was detected a few times. The chain recombines TRBV29-1 with TRBJ2-3; the D gene could be TRBD1 or TRBD2 (5 bases each). CDR1 is SQVTM, CDR2 ANQGSEA, per germline. The CDR3 runs 13 residues. V was pared by 7 bases and J by 2 bases, with 13 bases between. The CDR3 here is CSGSGRLTDTQYF. The CDR3 coding sequence is TGCAGCGGATCGGGACGGCTCACAGATACGCAGTATTTT.

The J gene is TRBJ2-7, the V gene TRBV11-2, with D hard to call. The V and J ends lost 1 base and 1 base respectively, with 2 bases between them. The CDR3 has 12 amino acids. Germline assignment: CDR1 SGHAT and CDR2 FQNNGV. The CDR3 loop is CASSLGSYEQYF. DNA for the CDR3: TGTGCCAGCAGCTTAGGGTCCTACGAGCAGTACTTC.

The chain uses TRBV19 and TRBJ1-1, with D hard to call. Germline-derived CDR1 and CDR2 are LNHDA and SQIVND (reference sequence). Trimming left V 5 bases short and J 0 bases short, with 7 bases between. CDR3 size: 13 residues. CDR3 in DNA: TGTGCCAGTAGTTACAGCCTGAACACTGAAGCTTTCTTT. This encodes CASSYSLNTEAFF.

CDR3 bases: TGTGCCAGCAGGAGTCCGGGGATTAGCAATCAGCCCCAGCATTTT. It is translated as CASRSPGISNQPQHF. The chain recombines TRBV6-6 with TRBJ1-5; D gene uncertain. Per the germline V gene, CDR1 is MNHNY and CDR2 is SVGAGI (reference sequence). V was trimmed by 6 bases and J by 0 bases, leaving 12 bases between them. The CDR3 extends over 15 amino acids.

The V and J genes are TRBV7-9 and TRBJ2-3, with 10 positions matching TRBD2. The CDR3 is 17 residues long. J lost 8 bases, V lost 4 bases, and 15 bases had no gene match. Germline V gene data show CDR1 as SEHNR and CDR2 as FQNEAQ (reference sequence). The CDR3 region is CASSSPEVAGGYSTQYF. DNA for the CDR3: TGTGCCAGCAGCTCCCCCGAGGTAGCGGGAGGTTATTCTACGCAGTATTTT.